This T cell receptor beta chain was identified during a study of cytomegalovirus exposure and HLA in healthy donors. Whole-study findings and limits: Earlier analysis found most TCR beta V segments productive about 87% or about 30% of the time. In a later analysis, HLA-associated TCR beta chains were more clonally expanded than equally common others.

The CDR3 spans 16 residues. J was trimmed by 4 bases and V by 0 bases; bases with no gene match: 6. In germline, CDR1 is SGDLS, CDR2 YYNGEE. The PCR was carried out with 60 Vbeta primers and 13 Jbeta primers. Method: immunoSEQ multiplex PCR; TCRdb's copy keeps in-frame clones and lacks some. The sample lists 200,000 or so clones, about 81% occurring once. Comment on this clone: Its antigen is as yet unknown.

The material sequenced was PBMCs. The TCR originated in a woman aged 40-49 years in good health and CMV-seronegative. The chain combines TRBV9 with TRBJ1-2; 10 bases align to TRBD1. The CDR3, as DNA: TGTGCCAGCAGCGTAGAGGCGGGACAGGGGTTCTATGGCTACACCTTC. It specifies CASSVEAGQGFYGYTF.